This TCR beta chain was found in a study of identical twins (dated by TCRdb to the mid-2010s). For the wider study: To test whether fetal clonotypes persist, the study used deep sequencing on TCR alpha and beta repertoires from monozygotic twins, unrelated adults of various ages, and cord blood. Replicate twin experiments were performed at different times using different library preparation protocols to rule out contamination. Overall results and qualifications from the work: Compared with coincidental sharing between unrelated individuals, out-of-frame TCR alpha sequences shared between twins showed an excess of sequences with low generation probability. Conclusions relied on cross-sectional statistical analysis, since the same donors could not be followed over many years. Recombination models systematically underestimated out-of-frame TCR alpha sharing in monozygotic twins but agreed with sharing between unrelated individuals. Excess twin sharing in beta out-of-frame sequences was weaker because fewer shared sequences lowered the signal-to-noise ratio. Fewer insertions were carried by abundant cord blood beta clonotypes, a similar but weaker trend appeared in young adult naive repertoires, and no such trend appeared in memory repertoires. Zero-insertion analyses could be partly confounded by invariant T cells such as MAIT and iNKT, though diverse VJ usage argued against such confounding for most clonotypes.

This clonotype has more than one count but fewer than ten. Its cognate antigen has yet to be identified. No much larger clone exists at a distance of one base, and base qualities are not known. The CDR3 holds 15 amino acids from the cysteine to the phenylalanine. The entry retains the CDR3 DNA only, 45 bases that are in frame from base 1. V is trimmed back by 7 bases and J by 1 base, and the junction contains 5 bases that no gene match accounts for. From the germline V gene (reference sequence), CDR1 is LNHDA and CDR2 is SQIVND. Libraries were constructed by 5' RACE. TCRdb records Illumina HiSeq 2000 as the sequencer. A universal primer binding site was added through template switching, and the final cDNA carried a unique molecular identifier so that TCR cDNA molecules could be counted accurately. Specific primers in the conserved constant-segment region were used to synthesize first-strand cDNA for TCR alpha and beta chains. To control for contamination, every cDNA library carried two barcodes: a SMART-Mk sample barcode plus Illumina barcodes. TruSeq adapter sequences along with Illumina sample barcodes were introduced in two successive PCR steps. Sequencing of the TCR alpha and beta cDNA libraries was done on the Illumina HiSeq platform using custom primers. In the paper's pipeline: MiGEC processed the raw reads to extract unique molecular identifiers, while MiXCR was used to determine the CDR3 positions. Recombination models were inferred per individual with the repgenHMM and IGoR tools using an EM algorithm. Shared clonotypes were analyzed with the tcR package in R, and sharing was normalized by the product of cloneset sizes. To study raw recombination free of thymic and clonal selection effects, out-of-frame nonproductive sequences were analyzed. TCRdb reanalyzed the raw reads on its own, using fastp at Q25 for trimming and MiXCR for clone calling, and kept in-frame beta chains. When rows share a CDR3 protein, they turn into one entry using the most common DNA and genes. The V and J calls reflect TCRdb's pipeline rather than the authors' work. Within this sample are about 890,000 distinct CDR3 sequences, with roughly 12% of them counted one time only. The ten biggest clones cover around 1.5% of the sample.

All donors were healthy Caucasians. The twin cohort comprised three pairs of female monozygotic twins, all aged roughly 18 to 29 years. Peripheral blood mononuclear cells were used as the source from which RNA for TCR libraries was isolated. The sample also formed part of further work on yellow fever vaccine responses in identical twins. Reported in the second study: The authors reported that the T cell response to vaccination in identical twins appeared partly convergent and partly personalized. In the study, vaccine-responding T cell clones were precisely tracked in identical twins.

The sequence was collected from a woman between 18 and 29 years old in good health. Sequencing input: PBMCs. The V and J genes are TRBV19 and TRBJ1-2, and 11 junction bases match TRBD1. Here is the DNA: TGTGCCAGTACGGACAGGGGGCGCGTTAACTATGGCTACACCTTC. It is translated as CASTDRGRVNYGYTF.